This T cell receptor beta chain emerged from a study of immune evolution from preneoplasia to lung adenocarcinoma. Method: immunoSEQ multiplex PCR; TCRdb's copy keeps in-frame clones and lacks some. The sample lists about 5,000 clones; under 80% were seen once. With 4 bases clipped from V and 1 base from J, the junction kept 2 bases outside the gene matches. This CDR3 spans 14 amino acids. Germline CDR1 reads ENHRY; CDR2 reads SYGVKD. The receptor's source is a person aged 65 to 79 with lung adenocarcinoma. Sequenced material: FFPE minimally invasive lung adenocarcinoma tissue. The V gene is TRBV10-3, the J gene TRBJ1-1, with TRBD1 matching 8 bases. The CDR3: CAISGQGANTEAFF. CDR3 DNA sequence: TGTGCCATCAGTGGCCAGGGGGCGAACACTGAAGCTTTCTTT.